These 23 T cell receptor beta chains came from one sample sequenced in a study of T cells in Graves' hyperthyroidism and ophthalmopathy. RNA transcripts were the template for amplifying TCR beta CDR3 regions. The HTBI primer set served for first-round RT-PCR of the TCR CDR3. TCRdb re-called the multiplex PCR reads with MiXCR, one entry per CDR3 protein. The sample comprises about 250,000 distinct CDR3 sequences, 15% of which are singletons, and under 35% rests with the top ten. Specimen: blood. Every receptor here comes from a woman in her 50s with Graves' hyperthyroidism that later progressed to Graves' ophthalmopathy.

There are many counts of this clonotype. The genes are TRBV5-1 and TRBJ1-5, with TRBD1 identical over 7 bases. Trimming at V came to 4 bases and at J to 7 bases, leaving 11 bases not matched to a gene. CDR3 length equals 15 residues. The germline CDR1 and CDR2 sequences are SGHRS and YFSETQ. CDR3 loop: CASSLETGLGQPQHF. The CDR3, as DNA: TGCGCCAGCAGCCTGGAGACAGGGCTTGGGCAGCCCCAGCATTTT.

V and J are TRBV18 and TRBJ1-6; D gene uncertain. CDR1 and CDR2 (germline): KGHSH, LQKENI. The ends were cut back, 2 bases at V and 0 bases at J, with 11 bases in the middle. This CDR3 spans 17 amino acids. The CDR3 spells CASSPNVQSSYNSPLHF. CDR3 in DNA: TGTGCCAGCTCACCAAATGTGCAGAGCTCCTATAATTCACCCCTCCACTTT.

This clonotype came up a few times. The rearrangement links TRBV5-5 to TRBJ2-7, with 10 bases matching TRBD2. V gave up 2 bases and J gave up 6 bases; unmatched junction bases: 5. CDR3 length equals 14 residues. Germline assignment: CDR1 SGHKS and CDR2 YYEKEE (reference sequence). The CDR3 spells CASSFLAGEGEQYF. CDR3 in DNA: TGTGCCAGCAGCTTCCTAGCGGGGGAAGGCGAGCAGTACTTC.

The chain combines TRBV27 with TRBJ1-1, with unresolved D. Germline V gives CDR1 MNHEY, CDR2 SMNVEV (reference sequence). CDR3 length: 15 amino acids. Trimming removed 0 bases at V and 0 bases at J, with 8 bases between. In DNA form, the CDR3 reads TGTGCCAGCAGTTTATCCACGGATTTGAACACTGAAGCTTTCTTT. The encoded protein is CASSLSTDLNTEAFF.

This clonotype turned up a few times. The rearrangement uses TRBV10-1 and TRBJ2-3; 8 positions agree with TRBD2. The V gene end was trimmed by 3 bases and the J gene end by 0 bases; junction bases not matched to a gene: 8. The CDR3 has 17 residues. CDR1 and CDR2 from the germline V gene are WNHNN and SYGVQD (reference sequence). The CDR3 is CASSDLRASGSTDTQYF. The CDR3 nucleotides read TGCGCCAGCAGTGACCTGAGGGCTAGCGGGAGCACAGATACGCAGTATTTT.

The chain recombines TRBV7-9 with TRBJ1-4, with TRBD1 identical over 7 bases. The CDR3 loop spans 15 amino acids. The V gene end was trimmed by 5 bases and the J gene end by 8 bases; junction bases not matched to a gene: 11. Germline CDR1 reads SEHNR; CDR2 reads FQNEAQ (reference sequence). The CDR3 bases are TGTGCCAGCAGCGCCCGACAGGGTCTAGACGAAAAACTGTTTTTT. Translating gives CASSARQGLDEKLFF.

Ten or more counts support this clonotype. This chain joins TRBV30 and TRBJ2-1; D uncertain. Looked up from germline, CDR1 is GTSNPN and CDR2 is SVGIG (reference sequence). V lost 0 bases and J lost 9, with 12 bases in between. The CDR3 spans 13 residues. The CDR3 sequence is CAWSVNMRTEQFF. CDR3 in DNA: TGTGCCTGGAGTGTAAATATGAGGACTGAGCAGTTCTTC.

Turning to this clonotype: Given a much more abundant clone one base away, this may be a read error. The gene calls are TRBV7-3 and TRBJ2-1; TRBD2 matches at 12 bases. Trimming took 8 bases from V and 7 from J; bases not matched to a gene: 24. CDR1 is SGHTA and CDR2 is FQGTGA in the germline V gene. The CDR3 runs to 20 residues. CDR3 coding DNA: TGTGCCAGCGGCCTAAATAGTCCCCTACTAGCGGGAGGTCCTCTGAATGAGCAGTTCTTC. Amino acid sequence: CASGLNSPLLAGGPLNEQFF. Full variable domain (outside the CDR3, taken from reference TRBV7-3 and TRBJ2-1): GAGVSQTPSNKVTEKGKYVELRCDPISGHTALYWYRQSLGQGPEFLIYFQGTGAADDSGLPNDRFFAVRPEGSVSTLKIQRTERGDSAVYLCASGLNSPLLAGGPLNEQFFGPGTRLTVL.

The table lists this clonotype with a few counts. This chain joins TRBV20-1 and TRBJ1-5; 7 nucleotides match TRBD1. The V and J ends lost 3 bases and 5 bases, in that order; junction bases with no gene match: 4. The CDR3 sequence is 13 residues long. Germline V gene lookup returns CDR1 DFQATT and CDR2 SNEGSKA (reference sequence). The CDR3: CSASSQGDQPQHF. The CDR3 nucleotides read TGCAGTGCTAGTAGTCAGGGGGATCAGCCCCAGCATTTT.

This clonotype was detected many times. The chain employs TRBV28 and TRBJ1-5, with TRBD1 identical over 10 bases. The J segment lost 1 base and the V segment lost 6 bases, leaving 9 bases of the junction unmatched. CDR3 length: 17 amino acids. Germline values: CDR1 MDHEN, CDR2 SYDVKM. CDR3 coding DNA: TGTGCCAGCAGCAAGGGTACGGGACAGGGGAGCAATCAGCCCCAGCATTTT. Its protein product is CASSKGTGQGSNQPQHF.

This clonotype was seen repeatedly, ten times or more. V gene TRBV7-9 combines with J gene TRBJ2-3, with D tentatively TRBD1 (5 bases). CDR1 SEHNR and CDR2 FQNEAQ come from the germline V gene (reference sequence). Trimming stripped 5 bases from V and 4 bases from J, with 13 bases between. The CDR3 spans 14 residues. CDR3 sequence reads: CASSPAGIPDTQYF. The CDR3 region has the DNA TGTGCCAGCAGCCCTGCAGGGATCCCAGATACGCAGTATTTT.

The CDR3 loop reads CASTGPGGPADTQYF. CDR3 DNA: TGTGCCAGCACCGGCCCGGGGGGGCCTGCAGATACGCAGTATTTT. The chain combines TRBV2 with TRBJ2-3; 8 bases map to TRBD2. V gave up 7 bases and J gave up 4 bases; unmatched junction bases: 10. Germline V CDR1 and CDR2: SNHLY, FYNNEI. The CDR3 loop spans 15 amino acids.

This clonotype was counted a few times. CDR3 bases: TGTGCCAGCACCCGGCAATCTTTTATTAGTGGCCGAACAGATACGCAGTATTTT. Its translation: CASTRQSFISGRTDTQYF. The V call is TRBV13, the J call TRBJ2-3; no definite D call. The ends were cut back, 7 bases at V and 3 bases at J, with 26 bases in the middle. The germline V gene has CDR1 PRHDT and CDR2 FYEKMQ (reference sequence). CDR3 length: 18 residues.

The table lists this clonotype with many counts. This sequence joins TRBV20-1 and TRBJ2-5, with D perhaps matching TRBD1 or TRBD2 (5 bases each). Germline CDR1 and CDR2: DFQATT and SNEGSKA (reference sequence). The CDR3 covers 14 residues. The V and J ends lost 6 bases and 5 bases respectively, with 19 bases between them. CDR3 DNA: TGCAGTGCCAACCGCAGGGCGGGTAAGGAGACCCAGTACTTC. Encoded protein: CSANRRAGKETQYF.

This clonotype was picked up many times. The V and J genes are TRBV28 and TRBJ1-2; TRBD1 might be the D (5 bases). Per germline, CDR1 MDHEN and CDR2 SYDVKM. The CDR3 sequence is 14 residues long. V was trimmed by 5 bases and J by 8 bases, leaving 18 bases between them. The CDR3 region is CASSPPGAGNGYTF. CDR3 coding DNA: TGTGCCAGCAGTCCTCCTGGGGCAGGGAACGGCTACACCTTC.

This clonotype has a count of ten or more. V usage is TRBV6-1 and J usage is TRBJ2-7; D is perhaps TRBD2 (6 bases). Germline lookup yields CDR1 MNHNS and CDR2 SASEGT. The V end was cut by 10 bases, the J end by 4 bases, with 17 bases between. CDR3 length: 13 amino acids. The DNA for the CDR3 is TGTGCCATCCTCCGGGACTGGGGATACGAGCAGTACTTC. It yields the protein CAILRDWGYEQYF.

CDR3 amino acids: CSVEVGRGKYF. The CDR3 nucleotides are TGCAGCGTTGAAGTCGGGCGGGGTAAATACTTC. This rearrangement joins TRBV29-1 to TRBJ2-5; perhaps TRBD2 as D (6 bases). The CDR3 is made up of 11 amino acids. Germline assignment: CDR1 SQVTM and CDR2 ANQGSEA. Trimming stripped 1 base from V and 14 bases from J, with 14 bases between.

V usage is TRBV2 and J usage is TRBJ2-5; 10 bases agree with TRBD2. Trimming cost V 6 bases and J 3 bases; bases outside gene matches: 7. Germline V lookup: CDR1 SNHLY, CDR2 FYNNEI. This CDR3 contains 15 residues. The CDR3 reads CASRVLAGQEETQYF. The CDR3 nucleotides are TGTGCCAGCAGGGTACTAGCGGGACAAGAAGAGACCCAGTACTTC.

This clonotype was counted at least ten times. The CDR3 loop reads CASSSRVDEQYF. The CDR3 DNA reads as TGTGCCAGCAGCTCCAGGGTTGACGAGCAGTACTTC. The V and J genes are TRBV11-2 and TRBJ2-7, with a possible D match to TRBD1 (5 bases). V was clipped by 4 bases and J by 5 bases, with 9 bases between them. Per germline, CDR1 SGHAT and CDR2 FQNNGV. The CDR3 length is 12 residues.

This clonotype was picked up many times. The chain carries TRBV18 and TRBJ2-3, with D unresolved. Trimming pared 6 bases from V and 0 bases from J, leaving 13 bases between. There are 15 residues in the CDR3. The germline gives CDR1 KGHSH, CDR2 LQKENI. CDR3 protein: CASSLTGLSTDTQYF. CDR3 coding DNA: TGTGCCAGCTCCCTAACGGGTCTGAGCACAGATACGCAGTATTTT. The variable domain in full, completed from reference TRBV18 and TRBJ2-3, reads NAGVMQNPRHLVRRRGQEARLRCSPMKGHSHVYWYRQLPEEGLKFMVYLQKENIIDESGMPKERFSAEFPKEGPSILRIQQVVRGDSAAYFCASSLTGLSTDTQYFGPGTRLTVL.

The chain combines TRBV11-2 with TRBJ2-3, with D maybe TRBD1 (5 bases). Per the germline V gene, CDR1 is SGHAT and CDR2 is FQNNGV. Trimming removed 4 bases at V and 2 bases at J, with 13 bases between. The CDR3 spans 15 residues. The CDR3 nucleotides are TGTGCCAGCAGCTCTACAACAGGAATCACAGATACGCAGTATTTT. Its protein is CASSSTTGITDTQYF.

This clonotype was recorded many times. The CDR3 loop is CSVAGREAPYGYTF. The CDR3 DNA follows: TGCAGCGTTGCCGGGAGGGAGGCTCCGTATGGCTACACCTTC. The genes are TRBV29-1 and TRBJ1-2; D remains ambiguous. This CDR3 is built from 14 residues. Deletions cut 4 bases from V and 5 bases from J, with 17 bases between. From germline, CDR1 is SQVTM and CDR2 ANQGSEA.

There are many counts of this clonotype. The chain recombines TRBV12-5 with TRBJ2-2; 10 bases align to TRBD2. The CDR3 totals 16 residues. V was pared by 0 bases and J by 3 bases, with 1 base of the junction left unmatched. Germline V gene lookup returns CDR1 LGHNT and CDR2 FRNRAP. CDR3 sequence (DNA): TGTGCTAGTGGTTTGGTAGCGGGGGGGTACACCGGGGAGCTGTTTTTT. It codes for CASGLVAGGYTGELFF.